What follows is one T cell receptor (beta chain) and its context. It lacks a known antigen. No base qualities exist here, and no much larger clone lies one base off it. The immunoSEQ Assay was the method used to sequence TCRbeta CDR3 regions. After extraction, genomic DNA underwent amplification by bias-controlled multiplex PCR, followed by high-throughput sequencing. Regarding the original processing steps: To quantify the absolute abundance of every unique TCRbeta CDR3 region, sequences were collapsed and filtered. T cell fraction was estimated by normalization of TCRbeta template counts to usable DNA, with usable DNA being measured through amplification of reference genes present in all nucleated cells. Repertoire TCRs were annotated as SARS-CoV-2-specific by exact matching of V gene, CDR3 amino acid sequence and J gene to a known reactive TCR set. The reference SARS-CoV-2 TCR set was obtained from MIRA and was filtered for enrichment in COVID-19-positive ImmuneCODE repertoires, whereby public or cross-reactive TCRs were removed. Using the MIRA antigens, annotated TCRs were further analysed by specific ORF or by position within an ORF. Breadth was defined as the number of annotated unique rearrangements divided by the total number of unique productive rearrangements, and depth was defined as the summed frequency of the annotated unique rearrangements. Group comparisons of TCR breadth used two-sided Wilcoxon rank-sum tests. TCRdb holds this immuneACCESS table with in-frame rearrangements only. Some clones are missing; in checked studies, unresolved V genes explain under half, and the rest has no known cause. That table is the source of V, J and clone size, and D and trimming were worked out from the DNA. The sample table shows about 350,000 clones, and 92% are seen once. The ten largest clones represent about 3.9% of the sample.

Taken with the paper, the label for time point translates to: individuals recovered from natural SARS-CoV-2 infection. The data belong to a study of Ad26.COV2.S vaccination and SARS-CoV-2 variants (dated by TCRdb to the early 2020s). Regarding the research as a whole: TCRbeta repertoire sequencing served as the tool for gauging how specific and how broad the SARS-CoV-2-reactive T cell receptors were following Ad26.COV2.S vaccination. A total of 32 samples were included in the TCR-sequenced set, comprising approximately 20 Ad26.COV2.S vaccine recipients, 5 placebo recipients and 8 SARS-CoV-2 convalescent individuals. General conclusions and limits of the study: Spike-specific TCR breadth was higher in Ad26.COV2.S recipients than in placebo recipients (P = 0.0014). Non-spike TCR breadth was comparable between vaccine and placebo recipients, consistent with the vaccine containing only spike. After vaccination, substantial breadth of spike-specific CD8+ and CD4+ T cell responses was reported. It was noted by the authors that total T cell responses may have been underestimated by the TCR breadth and depth analyses.

The CDR3 sequence holds 16 residues, the cysteine and phenylalanine included. The retained sequence is limited to the CDR3, 48 bases, with the frame set at the first base. The germline V gene encodes CDR1 SGHTA and CDR2 FQGTGA. After removal of 0 bases from V and 8 bases from J, the junction retains 5 bases not matched to a gene. The TCR comes from a human donor who had recovered from COVID-19. The sequences come from peripheral blood, collected after recovery from COVID-19. The sequence joins TRBV7-3 to TRBJ2-1, with TRBD2 matching 12 junction bases. The nucleotide sequence is TGTGCCAGCAGCTTAACTACGACTAGCGGGGGCCATGAGCAGTTCTTC. It encodes CASSLTTTSGGHEQFF.